Sequencing of this TCR beta chain was carried out in a study of blood T cell repertoires in COVID-19. About the research overall: Samples representing acute and convalescent COVID-19 were sourced from the United States, Italy and Spain. PBMCs, B-cell-depleted T cells, or T cells provided the cDNA or gDNA that made up the material.

V was clipped by 2 bases and J by 4 bases, with 15 bases between them. Per germline, CDR1 SGHRS and CDR2 YFSETQ. The CDR3 runs 15 residues. In the study's own analysis: Counts of nucleated cells, estimated from reference gene primer amplification, were obtained. Libraries were prepared by immunoSEQ multiplex PCR; TCRdb keeps only in-frame clonotypes and omits some of them. The V and J calls and clone size were taken over from that table, and D and trimming were inferred from the DNA. The sample holds approximately 210,000 clones, roughly 80% seen once. The sequenced sample was peripheral blood. The chain links TRBV5-1 to TRBJ2-5; TRBD2 might be the D (7 bases). This clonotype was sampled from a human donor in a cohort sampled during active COVID-19. CDR3 sequence (DNA): TGCGCCAGCAGCTTCCCAGTCGCGGGGGCAGAGACCCAGTACTTC. Translation: CASSFPVAGAETQYF.